This TCR beta chain was identified in a study of cytomegalovirus exposure and HLA in healthy donors. Primers: 60 Vbeta forward and 13 Jbeta reverse. Some clones are missing from TCRdb's copy, which holds only in-frame ones; the method was immunoSEQ multiplex PCR. The sample yields around 140,000 clones, around 80% seen once. Nominally healthy donors were sampled, though unrecorded immune exposures were likely. The CDR3 consists of 15 residues. In germline, CDR1 is SGHRS, CDR2 YFSETQ. The chain employs TRBV5-1 and TRBJ2-5; 8 positions match TRBD2. Matching the DNA end better, TRBJ2-7 makes the J call doubtful. Material for sequencing was PBMCs. This sequence originates from a man aged 18 to 30 in good health and CMV-seropositive. CDR3 DNA: TGCGCCAGCAGCTTGGCGGGCGGGAGGAATTACGAGCAGTACTTC. Translated: CASSLAGGRNYEQYF.